What follows are 25 T cell receptor beta chains derived from one specimen sequenced in a study of technical replicates of blood from several donors. The repertoire was sequenced with immunoSEQ multiplex PCR; TCRdb's copy has only in-frame clones and lacks some. The data contain around 68,000 clones, 91% of them singletons. Sequenced material: T cells isolated from PBMCs. Source of these receptors: a human donor in good health. Some clones in this sample may be carry-over from other donors' samples.

The chain recombines TRBV30 with TRBJ1-5; 7 bases are shared with TRBD1. CDR1 and CDR2 from the germline V gene are GTSNPN and SVGIG (reference sequence). V lost 4 bases, J lost 4 bases, and 4 bases stayed unmatched. The CDR3 contains 13 residues. The CDR3 here is CAWTGGNNQPQHF. DNA of the CDR3: TGTGCCTGGACAGGGGGGAATAATCAGCCCCAGCATTTT.

In DNA, the CDR3 is TGTGCCAGCAGCTTACCGCGGGGGGGCCGAGATACGCAGTATTTT. Amino acid sequence: CASSLPRGGRDTQYF. This rearrangement joins TRBV7-9 to TRBJ2-3; 9 nucleotides agree with TRBD2. Trimming at V came to 2 bases and at J to 5 bases, leaving 5 bases not matched to a gene. The CDR3 loop spans 15 amino acids. CDR1 SEHNR and CDR2 FQNEAQ come from the germline V gene (reference sequence).

The chain recombines TRBV25-1 with TRBJ1-2; TRBD1 might be the D (5 bases). Germline CDR1 MGHDK, CDR2 SYGVNS. Trimming removed 1 base at V and 0 bases at J, with 9 bases between. The CDR3 consists of 15 residues. The CDR3 bases are TGTGCCAGCAGTGAATTGGGGGGATCTAACTATGGCTACACCTTC. Translation gives CASSELGGSNYGYTF.

This chain joins TRBV5-1 and TRBJ2-5, with TRBD1 matching 9 bases. J gave up 4 bases and V 4 bases, and 8 bases lay outside the gene matches. CDR3 size: 15 residues. Per germline, CDR1 SGHRS and CDR2 YFSETQ. This CDR3 is CASSGPGQGGETQYF. The CDR3 nucleotides read TGCGCCAGCAGCGGACCGGGACAGGGAGGAGAGACCCAGTACTTC.

This clone is a singleton in its sample. V is TRBV11-3 and J is TRBJ1-1; 7 nucleotides match TRBD1. Germline V gene lookup returns CDR1 SGHNT and CDR2 YENEEA. Unmatched junction bases numbered 0, after V lost 4 bases and J lost 1 base. This CDR3 comprises 13 residues. The CDR3 is CASSSGGNTEAFF. The CDR3 region has the DNA TGTGCCAGCAGCTCAGGGGGGAACACTGAAGCTTTCTTT.

The rearrangement uses TRBV5-1 and TRBJ1-3; 11 nucleotides align to TRBD1. Unmatched junction bases numbered 3, after V lost 3 bases and J lost 4 bases. This CDR3 has 15 residues. Germline V gives CDR1 SGHRS, CDR2 YFSETQ. The CDR3 coding sequence is TGCGCCAGCAGCTCGGACAGGGGGCCCGGAAACACCATATATTTT. It translates to CASSSDRGPGNTIYF.

The chain joins TRBV28 to TRBJ1-2; 7 positions agree with TRBD1. V lost 6 bases and J lost 8; bases outside the gene matches: 15. The CDR3 sequence is 15 residues long. Germline V CDR1 and CDR2: MDHEN, SYDVKM. The CDR3 DNA reads TGTGCCAGCAGCCCTATAGACCGGGACAGTCCGGGCTACACCTTC. This encodes CASSPIDRDSPGYTF.

The chain uses TRBV11-1 and TRBJ1-5; D not resolved. V lost 1 base, J lost 6 bases, and 7 bases lay in between. The CDR3 loop spans 13 amino acids. From germline, CDR1 is SGHAT and CDR2 FQDESV (reference sequence). In DNA, the CDR3 is TGTGCCAGCAGCTTAGGGGCCCGTCAGCCCCAGCATTTT. It is translated as CASSLGARQPQHF.

The chain uses TRBV28 and TRBJ2-7; TRBD1 might be the D (5 bases). The CDR3 has 15 residues. Trimming left V 8 bases short and J 2 bases short, with 19 bases between. CDR1 is MDHEN, CDR2 SYDVKM, per germline. In nucleotides, the CDR3 is TGTGCCAGCCATGACTTAATGACAGCCCCCTACGAGCAGTACTTC. This codes for CASHDLMTAPYEQYF.

The genes are TRBV2 and TRBJ2-1; TRBD1 agrees at 8 bases. The CDR3 is 13 amino acids. V trimming: 7 bases; J trimming: 9 bases; junction bases outside the gene matches: 8. Germline V gene sequence: CDR1 SNHLY, CDR2 FYNNEI. The chain's CDR3 is CASIGTGDPEQFF. Written as DNA, the CDR3 is TGTGCCAGCATCGGGACAGGAGATCCTGAGCAGTTCTTC.

This rearrangement joins TRBV4-1 to TRBJ2-2; 11 nucleotides match TRBD2. The trim removed 4 bases at V and 6 bases at J, leaving 4 bases unmatched. This CDR3 region has 15 residues. Germline assignment: CDR1 MGHRA and CDR2 YSYEKL. The CDR3 reads CASSLGLAVAGELFF. For the CDR3, the DNA is TGCGCCAGCAGCCTGGGACTAGCGGTGGCCGGGGAGCTGTTTTTT.

The rearrangement uses TRBV5-1 and TRBJ2-5; the match to TRBD2 covers 8 bases. The length of the CDR3 is 17 residues. V shed 2 bases and J 1 base; nucleotides not matched to a gene: 10. Germline CDR1 is SGHRS and CDR2 is YFSETQ. The CDR3 DNA is TGCGCCAGCAGCTTAAAACCGGGACTAGGTTTCCAAGAGACCCAGTACTTC. Translating it yields CASSLKPGLGFQETQYF.

This chain links TRBV7-9 with TRBJ2-1, with TRBD2 identical over 7 bases. CDR3 length: 15 amino acids. V shed 2 bases and J 5 bases; nucleotides not matched to a gene: 6. From germline, CDR1 is SEHNR and CDR2 FQNEAQ (reference sequence). Here the CDR3 DNA reads TGTGCCAGCAGCTTAAAGCGGGATATGGACAATGAGCAGTTCTTC. As protein: CASSLKRDMDNEQFF.

The V and J genes are TRBV29-1 and TRBJ2-1; 12 bases match TRBD2. V lost 3 bases to trimming and J lost 0 bases; unmatched junction nucleotides: 6. CDR3 size: 17 residues. CDR1 SQVTM and CDR2 ANQGSEA come from the germline V gene. For the CDR3, the DNA is TGCAGCGTTGACCACCCTAGCGGGAGGGCCTCCTACAATGAGCAGTTCTTC. Its translation is CSVDHPSGRASYNEQFF.

This chain connects TRBV20-1 to TRBJ1-5; tentatively, D is TRBD1 (5 bases). Trimming took off 6 bases at V and 16 bases at J, with 13 bases between the two ends. CDR3 length: 9 residues. Germline CDR1 DFQATT, CDR2 SNEGSKA (reference sequence). In nucleotides, the CDR3 is TGCAGTGCCTCCTGCCAGGGACATTTT. It is translated as CSASCQGHF.

The J gene is TRBJ2-1, the V gene TRBV5-1; tentatively, D is TRBD2 (6 bases). This CDR3 spans 14 amino acids. V was trimmed by 3 bases and J by 8 bases, leaving 15 bases between them. CDR1 and CDR2 from the germline V gene are SGHRS and YFSETQ. CDR3 in amino acids: CASSWAGLSHEQFF. The CDR3 DNA reads as TGCGCCAGCAGCTGGGCTGGACTATCCCATGAGCAGTTCTTC.

This clone was observed a handful of times. V gene TRBV5-6 combines with J gene TRBJ2-1; maybe TRBD2 (6 bases). Trimming took 0 bases from V and 9 from J, leaving 13 bases between them. CDR3 length: 14 amino acids. The germline V gene has CDR1 SGHDT and CDR2 YYEEEE. The CDR3 DNA reads as TGTGCCAGCAGCTTGGTTCCAACCGGGGGTGAGCAGTTCTTC. Translation: CASSLVPTGGEQFF.

The gene calls are TRBV9 and TRBJ2-1; maybe TRBD2 (5 bases). There are 15 residues in the CDR3. Germline CDR1 SGDLS, CDR2 YYNGEE. The ends were cut back, 0 bases at V and 2 bases at J, with 9 bases in the middle. The CDR3 is CASSVGASPYNEQFF. In DNA form, the CDR3 reads TGTGCCAGCAGCGTAGGGGCTAGCCCCTACAATGAGCAGTTCTTC.

This clone was counted a few times. The CDR3, as DNA: TGCGCCAGCAGCGACCTCGGAGGTTTCGGCGCTGAAGCTTTCTTT. Translation gives CASSDLGGFGAEAFF. The J gene is TRBJ1-1, the V gene TRBV5-1; D is undetermined. Germline CDR1 is SGHRS and CDR2 is YFSETQ. V dropped 4 bases and J dropped 6 bases, with 19 bases sitting between them. This CDR3 region has 15 residues.

The CDR3 region is CASSQDYREHNEQFF. The CDR3 coding sequence is TGTGCCAGCAGCCAGGACTACCGGGAGCACAATGAGCAGTTCTTC. This rearrangement joins TRBV5-4 to TRBJ2-1; tentatively, D is TRBD2 (6 bases). Germline V lookup: CDR1 SGHNT, CDR2 YYREEE (reference sequence). The CDR3 has 15 residues. Between the trimmed V and J ends, which lost 4 bases and 5 bases, there was a span of 16 bases. The entire variable domain, with the rest obtained from reference TRBV5-4 and TRBJ2-1, is as follows: ETGVTQSPTHLIKTRGQQVTLRCSSQSGHNTVSWYQQALGQGPQFIFQYYREEENGRGNFPPRFSGLQFPNYSSELNVNALELDDSALYLCASSQDYREHNEQFFGPGTRLTVL.

The gene calls are TRBV28 and TRBJ1-2, with TRBD1 matching 9 bases. This CDR3 contains 14 residues. Germline-derived CDR1 and CDR2 are MDHEN and SYDVKM. V shed 5 bases and J 5 bases; nucleotides not matched to a gene: 6. The CDR3 is CASSILGQGYGYTF. In nucleotides, the CDR3 is TGTGCCAGCAGTATTCTCGGACAGGGGTATGGCTACACCTTC.

This chain links TRBV21-1 with TRBJ2-2; the D segment call TRBD1 is taken from the table without a DNA check. TRBV21-1 is designated a pseudogene. CDR3 length: 21 amino acids. CDR3: CASSKFWLRGGGSPNTGELFF. The CDR3 nucleotides read TGTGCCAGCAGCAAATTTTGGTTGAGAGGGGGCGGGTCCCCGAACACCGGGGAGCTGTTTTTT.

The chain recombines TRBV7-3 with TRBJ2-3; 7 bases agree with TRBD2. This CDR3 has 15 residues. Trimming at V came to 2 bases and at J to 3 bases, leaving 5 bases not matched to a gene. Germline V gene sequence: CDR1 SGHTA, CDR2 FQGTGA. The CDR3 spells CASSLWGGRTDTQYF. CDR3 nucleotides: TGTGCCAGCAGCTTATGGGGGGGGAGAACAGATACGCAGTATTTT.

This chain uses TRBV14 with TRBJ2-7; a possible D gene is TRBD2 (5 bases). Germline V gene data show CDR1 as SGHDN and CDR2 as FVKESK. This CDR3 has 11 amino acids. Trimming took off 9 bases at V and 3 bases at J, with 9 bases between the two ends. As DNA, the CDR3 is TGTGCCAGTGAGGGCTTCTACGAGCAGTACTTC. It translates to CASEGFYEQYF.

The V gene is TRBV7-9, the J gene TRBJ2-5; possibly TRBD2 for D (6 bases). Trimming took 5 bases from V and 5 from J, leaving 15 bases between them. The V gene's germline CDR1 is SEHNR and CDR2 FQNEAQ (reference sequence). The CDR3 spans 14 residues. The CDR3 sequence is CASSIQTRGETQYF. The CDR3 bases are TGTGCCAGCAGCATACAGACCCGGGGGGAGACCCAGTACTTC.